This T cell receptor beta chain is from a study of blood T cell repertoires in COVID-19. The wider study: Collection of acute and convalescent COVID-19 samples took place in the United States, Italy and Spain. T cells, B-cell-depleted T cells, or PBMCs provided the cDNA or gDNA that served as material.

V was trimmed by 3 bases and J by 7 bases, leaving 13 bases between them. The germline CDR1 and CDR2 sequences are SQVTM and ANQGSEA. The CDR3 extends over 13 amino acids. Original handling: Amplification of reference gene primers was used by the study to estimate nucleated cell counts. Sequencing was performed with immunoSEQ multiplex PCR; in TCRdb, only in-frame clones are kept and a portion is missing. D and trimming come from the DNA, and the V and J calls and clone size come from that table. The sample consists of a few hundred thousand clones, 89% of them appearing once. This clone came up once.

The sequenced sample was peripheral blood. The TCR sequence derives from a woman between 40 and 55 years old who had recovered from COVID-19. The V call is TRBV29-1, the J call TRBJ2-1, with TRBD2 as a possible D gene (5 bases). The CDR3 coding sequence is TGCAGCGTTGAGGCGGACTCTTGGAATGAGCAGTTCTTC. Its protein product is CSVEADSWNEQFF.